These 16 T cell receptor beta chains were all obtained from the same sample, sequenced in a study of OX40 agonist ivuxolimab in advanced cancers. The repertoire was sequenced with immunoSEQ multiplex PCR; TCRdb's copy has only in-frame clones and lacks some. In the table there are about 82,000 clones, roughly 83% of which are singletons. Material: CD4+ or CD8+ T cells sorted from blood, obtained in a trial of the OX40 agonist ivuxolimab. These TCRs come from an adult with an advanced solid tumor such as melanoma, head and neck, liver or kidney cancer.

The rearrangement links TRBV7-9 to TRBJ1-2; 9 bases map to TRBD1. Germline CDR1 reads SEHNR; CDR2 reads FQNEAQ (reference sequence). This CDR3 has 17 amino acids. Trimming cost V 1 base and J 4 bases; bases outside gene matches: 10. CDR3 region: CASSLVGADRGLYGYTF. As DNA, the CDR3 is TGTGCCAGCAGCTTAGTTGGGGCGGACAGGGGACTCTATGGCTACACCTTC.

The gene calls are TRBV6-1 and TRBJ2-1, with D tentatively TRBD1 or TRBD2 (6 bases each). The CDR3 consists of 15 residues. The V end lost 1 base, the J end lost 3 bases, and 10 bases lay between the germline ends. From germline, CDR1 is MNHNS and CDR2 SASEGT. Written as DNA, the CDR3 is TGTGCCAGCAGTGAAGGGAGGGGACACTACAATGAGCAGTTCTTC. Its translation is CASSEGRGHYNEQFF.

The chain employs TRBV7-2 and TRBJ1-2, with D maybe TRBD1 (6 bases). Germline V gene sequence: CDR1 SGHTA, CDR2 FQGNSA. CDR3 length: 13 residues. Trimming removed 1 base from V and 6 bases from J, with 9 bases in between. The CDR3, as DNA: TGTGCCAGCAGCTTAGATACAGGGAATGGCTACACCTTC. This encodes CASSLDTGNGYTF.

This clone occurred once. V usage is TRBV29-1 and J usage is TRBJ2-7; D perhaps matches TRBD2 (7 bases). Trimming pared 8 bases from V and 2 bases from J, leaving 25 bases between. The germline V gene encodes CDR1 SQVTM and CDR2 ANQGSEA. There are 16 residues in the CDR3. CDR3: CSFLGGPTQGTYEQYF. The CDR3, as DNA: TGCAGCTTTCTCGGGGGGCCTACACAGGGAACCTACGAGCAGTACTTC.

CDR3 nucleotides: TGTGCCAGCAGTGATCGGGGTAGCGACACCGGGGAGCTGTTTTTT. Protein product: CASSDRGSDTGELFF. This chain uses TRBV2 with TRBJ2-2, with D perhaps TRBD2 (5 bases). CDR3 length: 15 residues. In germline, CDR1 is SNHLY, CDR2 FYNNEI. The V end was cut by 3 bases, the J end by 3 bases, with 11 bases between. The full variable domain, rest sourced from reference TRBV2 and TRBJ2-2, is EPEVTQTPSHQVTQMGQEVILRCVPISNHLYFYWYRQILGQKVEFLVSFYNNEISEKSEIFDDQFSVERPDGSNFTLKIRSTKLEDSAMYFCASSDRGSDTGELFFGEGSRLTVL.

CDR3 in amino acids: CASAYRGGSEKLFF. The CDR3 DNA follows: TGTGCCAGCGCCTATCGGGGCGGTAGTGAAAAACTGTTTTTT. This chain connects TRBV5-4 to TRBJ1-4, with a possible D match to TRBD1 (5 bases). CDR3 length: 14 amino acids. Germline loops: CDR1 SGHNT, CDR2 YYREEE (reference sequence). The V end lost 7 bases, the J end lost 7 bases, and 17 bases lay between the germline ends.

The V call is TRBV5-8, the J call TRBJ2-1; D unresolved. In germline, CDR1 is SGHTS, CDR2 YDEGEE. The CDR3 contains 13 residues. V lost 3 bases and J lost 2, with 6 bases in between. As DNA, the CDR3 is TGTGCCAGCAGCTCTCGACCCTACAATGAGCAGTTCTTC. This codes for CASSSRPYNEQFF. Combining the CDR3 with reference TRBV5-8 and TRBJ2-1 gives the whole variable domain EAGVTQSPTHLIKTRGQQATLRCSPISGHTSVYWYQQALGLGLQFLLWYDEGEERNRGNFPPRFSGRQFPNYSSELNVNALELEDSALYLCASSSRPYNEQFFGPGTRLTVL.

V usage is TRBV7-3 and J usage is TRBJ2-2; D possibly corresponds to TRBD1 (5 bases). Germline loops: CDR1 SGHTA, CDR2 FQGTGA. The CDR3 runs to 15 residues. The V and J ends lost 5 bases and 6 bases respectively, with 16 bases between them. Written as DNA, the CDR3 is TGTGCCAGCAGCGGGGCCGGCCAGGGCGCCGGGGAGCTGTTTTTT. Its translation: CASSGAGQGAGELFF.

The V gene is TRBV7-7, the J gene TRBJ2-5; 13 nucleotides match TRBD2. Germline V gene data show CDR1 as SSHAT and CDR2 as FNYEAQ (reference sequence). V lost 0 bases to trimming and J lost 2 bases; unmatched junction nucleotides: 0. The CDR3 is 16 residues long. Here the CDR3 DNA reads TGTGCCAGCAGCTTAGCGGGACTAGCGGGGCAAGAGACCCAGTACTTC. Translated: CASSLAGLAGQETQYF. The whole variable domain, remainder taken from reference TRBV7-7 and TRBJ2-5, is GAGVSQSPRYKVTKRGQDVTLRCDPISSHATLYWYQQALGQGPEFLTYFNYEAQPDKSGLPSDRFSAERPEGSISTLTIQRTEQRDSAMYRCASSLAGLAGQETQYFGPGTRLLVL.

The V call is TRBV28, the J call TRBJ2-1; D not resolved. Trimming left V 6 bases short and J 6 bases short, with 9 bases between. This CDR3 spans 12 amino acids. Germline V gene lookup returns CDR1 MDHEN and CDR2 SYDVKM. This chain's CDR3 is CASRADGNEQFF. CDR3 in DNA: TGTGCCAGCAGGGCGGACGGCAATGAGCAGTTCTTC.

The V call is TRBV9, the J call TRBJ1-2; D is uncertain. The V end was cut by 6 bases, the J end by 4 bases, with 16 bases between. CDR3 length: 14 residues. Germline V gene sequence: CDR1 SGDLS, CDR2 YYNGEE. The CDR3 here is CASNPDGGLYGYTF. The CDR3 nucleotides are TGTGCCAGCAACCCGGACGGAGGACTCTATGGCTACACCTTC.

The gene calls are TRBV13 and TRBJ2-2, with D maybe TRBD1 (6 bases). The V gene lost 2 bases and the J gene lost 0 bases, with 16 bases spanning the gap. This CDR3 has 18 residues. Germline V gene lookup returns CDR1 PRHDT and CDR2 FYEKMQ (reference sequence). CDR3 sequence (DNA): TGTGCCAGCAGCTTACAGGGGCCCCTCATTTCGAACACCGGGGAGCTGTTTTTT. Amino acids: CASSLQGPLISNTGELFF.

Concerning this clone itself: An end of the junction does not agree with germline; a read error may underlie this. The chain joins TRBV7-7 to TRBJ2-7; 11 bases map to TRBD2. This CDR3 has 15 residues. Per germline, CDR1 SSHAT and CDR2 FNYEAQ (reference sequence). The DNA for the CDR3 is TGTGCTAGCAGCTACCGACTAGCGGGGTCCTACGAGCAGTACTTC. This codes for CASSYRLAGSYEQYF.

CDR3 sequence (DNA): TGTGCCAGCAGCTTATACCGGGTGACGAACACTGAAGCTTTCTTT. The encoded protein is CASSLYRVTNTEAFF. The V call is TRBV5-5, the J call TRBJ1-1; no reliable D call. CDR1 and CDR2 from the germline V gene are SGHKS and YYEKEE (reference sequence). V lost 2 bases and J lost 1, with 12 bases in between. The CDR3 runs 15 residues.

In DNA form, the CDR3 reads TGTGCCAGCAGCCCGAACCTCGGGGGGGTGAACACCGGGGAGCTGTTTTTT. This sequence encodes CASSPNLGGVNTGELFF. V usage is TRBV11-2 and J usage is TRBJ2-2; 8 nucleotides align to TRBD2. In germline, CDR1 is SGHAT, CDR2 FQNNGV. The J segment lost 1 base and the V segment lost 5 bases, leaving 9 bases of the junction unmatched. The CDR3 totals 17 residues.

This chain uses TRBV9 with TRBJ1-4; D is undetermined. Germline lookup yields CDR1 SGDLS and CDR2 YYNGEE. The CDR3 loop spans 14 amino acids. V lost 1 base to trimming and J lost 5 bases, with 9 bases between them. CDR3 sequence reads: CASSVRESNEKLFF. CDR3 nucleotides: TGTGCCAGCAGCGTACGGGAAAGCAATGAAAAACTGTTTTTT.